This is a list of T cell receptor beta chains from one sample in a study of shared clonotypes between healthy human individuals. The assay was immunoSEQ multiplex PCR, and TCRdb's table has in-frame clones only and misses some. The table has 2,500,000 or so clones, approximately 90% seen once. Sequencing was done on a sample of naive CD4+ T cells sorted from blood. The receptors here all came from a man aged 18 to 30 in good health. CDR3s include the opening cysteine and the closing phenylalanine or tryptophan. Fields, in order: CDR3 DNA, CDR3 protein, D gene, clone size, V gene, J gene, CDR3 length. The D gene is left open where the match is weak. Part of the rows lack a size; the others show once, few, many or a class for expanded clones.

DNA: TGTGCCAGCAGCTTAGACCTGGGGGGGGACACTGAAGCTTTCTTT; CDR3: CASSLDLGGDTEAFF; D: -; size: -; V: TRBV7-2; J: TRBJ1-1; length: 15
DNA: TGCGCCAGCAAAGTTCAAGCAGGGATCCGAGGAAATGACTACGAGCAGTACTTC; CDR3: CASKVQAGIRGNDYEQYF; D: -; size: -; V: TRBV5-1; J: TRBJ2-7; length: 18
DNA: TGTGCCTCAATGCCGGGGGACACTGAAGCTTTCTTT; CDR3: CASMPGDTEAFF; D: -; size: few; V: TRBV30; J: TRBJ1-1; length: 12
DNA: TGTGCCAGCAGCTTAGACAGGTTCTACGAGCAGTACTTC; CDR3: CASSLDRFYEQYF; D: -; size: -; V: TRBV11-2; J: TRBJ2-7; length: 13
DNA: TGTGCCAGCAGCTTAGAAGTTTACGAGCAGTACTTC; CDR3: CASSLEVYEQYF; D: -; size: few; V: TRBV7-9; J: TRBJ2-7; length: 12
DNA: TGTGCCAGCAGCATCTCGGGGGACTCCCCCTACGAGCAGTACTTC; CDR3: CASSISGDSPYEQYF; D: -; size: -; V: TRBV5-4; J: TRBJ2-7; length: 15
DNA: TGTGCCAGCAAAGAACAGGGAGTCCAAGAGACCCAGTACTTC; CDR3: CASKEQGVQETQYF; D: -; size: -; V: TRBV5-4; J: TRBJ2-5; length: 14
DNA: TGTGCCAGCAGTTCACTCCGGGACAGGGGGCCCGGAGTGGACTTC; CDR3: CASSSLRDRGPGVDF; D: TRBD1; size: -; V: TRBV27; J: TRBJ2-7; length: 15
DNA: TGTGCCAGCTCAGAACAGTTGGGCCAGCCCCAGCATTTT; CDR3: CASSEQLGQPQHF; D: -; size: -; V: TRBV6-4; J: TRBJ1-5; length: 13
DNA: TGTGCCAGCAGCGTAAACGGCAAGTGGGGGACTGAAGCTTTCTTT; CDR3: CASSVNGKWGTEAFF; D: -; size: -; V: TRBV9; J: TRBJ1-1; length: 15
DNA: TGCGCCAGCAGCCAAGATACAGCGGGAGAGTATTTTCGGGGAACAGATACGCAGTATTTT; CDR3: CASSQDTAGEYFRGTDTQYF; D: TRBD2; size: -; V: TRBV4-3; J: TRBJ2-3; length: 20
DNA: TGTGCCAGCAGCAAGGGACTAGCGCAGACCCAGTACTTC; CDR3: CASSKGLAQTQYF; D: TRBD2; size: -; V: TRBV7-9; J: TRBJ2-5; length: 13
DNA: TGCGCCAGCAGCTTATCGACTAGCGGACAAGAGACCCAGTACTTC; CDR3: CASSLSTSGQETQYF; D: TRBD2; size: -; V: TRBV5-1; J: TRBJ2-5; length: 15
DNA: TGTGCCAGCAGCTTGGCTTACGCAGGGGGCTACACTGAAGCTTTCTTT; CDR3: CASSLAYAGGYTEAFF; D: TRBD1; size: once; V: TRBV5-6; J: TRBJ1-1; length: 16
DNA: TGTGCCAGCACCCGGACAGGGTGGGGGTGGGATGGCTACACCTTC; CDR3: CASTRTGWGWDGYTF; D: TRBD1; size: -; V: TRBV27; J: TRBJ1-2; length: 15
DNA: TGTGCCAGCAGTTTATCGTCCCCTTACAATGAGCAGTTCTTC; CDR3: CASSLSSPYNEQFF; D: -; size: -; V: TRBV27; J: TRBJ2-1; length: 14
DNA: TGTGCCAGCTTTCCAGGACAGTTAGGCAATGAGCAGTTCTTC; CDR3: CASFPGQLGNEQFF; D: -; size: -; V: TRBV2; J: TRBJ2-1; length: 14
DNA: TGCGCCAGCAGCTCGTCTAGCGGGGCTCAGAGCTCCTACAATGAGCAGTTCTTC; CDR3: CASSSSSGAQSSYNEQFF; D: TRBD2; size: -; V: TRBV5-1; J: TRBJ2-1; length: 18
DNA: TGTGCCAGTAGTATATACGGCTCTTTTGGAGCAGATACGCAGTATTTT; CDR3: CASSIYGSFGADTQYF; D: -; size: -; V: TRBV19; J: TRBJ2-3; length: 16
DNA: TGTGCCAGCAGTTTTGCGCAGTATAGCAATCAGCCCCAGCATTTT; CDR3: CASSFAQYSNQPQHF; D: -; size: -; V: TRBV28; J: TRBJ1-5; length: 15
DNA: TGTGCCAGCTCACTCGGTGGGGTCTACGAGCAGTACTTC; CDR3: CASSLGGVYEQYF; D: -; size: -; V: TRBV18; J: TRBJ2-7; length: 13
DNA: TGCGCCAGCAGCCACAAGCCGGGACTAGCGGGAGTCGGCACCGGGGAGCTGTTTTTT; CDR3: CASSHKPGLAGVGTGELFF; D: TRBD2; size: -; V: TRBV5-1; J: TRBJ2-2; length: 19
DNA: TGTGCCAGCAGCCTCATGGAGTTGGGGACCGGGGAGCTGTTTTTT; CDR3: CASSLMELGTGELFF; D: -; size: -; V: TRBV7-6; J: TRBJ2-2; length: 15
DNA: TGTGCCTGGAGCAGGGACAGGGTAAGGGAGACCCAGTACTTC; CDR3: CAWSRDRVRETQYF; D: TRBD1; size: once; V: TRBV30; J: TRBJ2-5; length: 14
DNA: TGTGCCAGCAGAGCACTAGCGGGGCGGACCCAGTACTTC; CDR3: CASRALAGRTQYF; D: TRBD2; size: -; V: TRBV13; J: TRBJ2-5; length: 13
DNA: TGCAGCGTCGCGGGACAGGGGATCGGTCAGCCCCAGCATTTT; CDR3: CSVAGQGIGQPQHF; D: TRBD1; size: -; V: TRBV29-1; J: TRBJ1-5; length: 14
DNA: TGTGCCAGCTCAGACTTCGGGACAGGCTATGAAAAACTGTTTTTT; CDR3: CASSDFGTGYEKLFF; D: TRBD1; size: -; V: TRBV18; J: TRBJ1-4; length: 15
DNA: TGTGCTAGTGGATCGCGGGACACCGGGGAGCTGTTTTTT; CDR3: CASGSRDTGELFF; D: -; size: -; V: TRBV12-5; J: TRBJ2-2; length: 13
DNA: TGCGCCAGCAGCTTGGGGACTGCCCGGGAGACCCAGTACTTC; CDR3: CASSLGTARETQYF; D: -; size: -; V: TRBV5-1; J: TRBJ2-5; length: 14
DNA: TGTGCCACACAGGGACCAGTGGCCAAAAACATTCAGTACTTC; CDR3: CATQGPVAKNIQYF; D: -; size: -; V: TRBV28; J: TRBJ2-4; length: 14
DNA: TGCAGCGTTGGGGCTCCGGGACACGGGCCAGATACGCAGTATTTT; CDR3: CSVGAPGHGPDTQYF; D: -; size: -; V: TRBV29-1; J: TRBJ2-3; length: 15
DNA: TGTGCCAGCAGCGGACAGTCCGAAAAACTGTTTTTT; CDR3: CASSGQSEKLFF; D: -; size: once; V: TRBV6-5; J: TRBJ1-4; length: 12
DNA: TGTGCCAGCAGCGTAGATGAGGGGTCCTATGGCTACACCTTC; CDR3: CASSVDEGSYGYTF; D: -; size: -; V: TRBV9; J: TRBJ1-2; length: 14
DNA: TGCGCCAGCAGCGTTAGCGGGGGGTATACAGATACGCAGTATTTT; CDR3: CASSVSGGYTDTQYF; D: TRBD2; size: -; V: TRBV5-1; J: TRBJ2-3; length: 15
DNA: TGTGCTAGCGGGAGTGGCACAGATACGCAGTATTTT; CDR3: CASGSGTDTQYF; D: -; size: -; V: TRBV12-5; J: TRBJ2-3; length: 12
DNA: TGTGCCAGCAGTCAGACAGGGGCCTATGGCTACACCTTC; CDR3: CASSQTGAYGYTF; D: TRBD1; size: -; V: TRBV5-4; J: TRBJ1-2; length: 13
DNA: TGTGCCAGCAGCCAAGCTCAGGGGGTATCAGATACGCAGTATTTT; CDR3: CASSQAQGVSDTQYF; D: TRBD1; size: -; V: TRBV6-1; J: TRBJ2-3; length: 15
DNA: TGTGCCAGTAGTAGCGGGAGGGAGTTGTACGAGCAGTACTTC; CDR3: CASSSGRELYEQYF; D: TRBD2; size: -; V: TRBV2; J: TRBJ2-7; length: 14
DNA: TGTGCCAGTAGTCCGGCGAGGGTTGGGTTTTCGTTATATGAAAAACTGTTTTTT; CDR3: CASSPARVGFSLYEKLFF; D: -; size: -; V: TRBV19; J: TRBJ1-4; length: 18
DNA: TGTGCCTGGGGGGACTCTGGAAACACCATATATTTT; CDR3: CAWGDSGNTIYF; D: -; size: -; V: TRBV7-6; J: TRBJ1-3; length: 12
DNA: TGTGCCAGCAGTGCCACTCCTAGCGCGCCCGGGGAGCTGTTTTTT; CDR3: CASSATPSAPGELFF; D: -; size: -; V: TRBV6-4; J: TRBJ2-2; length: 15
DNA: TGTGCCTGGAGTGCAGACCCAGGGACGAATGAGCAGTTCTTC; CDR3: CAWSADPGTNEQFF; D: -; size: -; V: TRBV30; J: TRBJ2-1; length: 14
DNA: TGTGCCAGCAGCTTAGCGGGGGGGAGCACCGGGGAGCTGTTTTTT; CDR3: CASSLAGGSTGELFF; D: TRBD2; size: once; V: TRBV7-6; J: TRBJ2-2; length: 15
DNA: TGTGCCAGCAGCTTGGGTCTAGCGGACGGCTCCTACGAGCAGTACTTC; CDR3: CASSLGLADGSYEQYF; D: TRBD2; size: once; V: TRBV7-2; J: TRBJ2-7; length: 16
DNA: TGTGCCAGCAGCACCCTGGTGAGGGCGGGCAACAATGAGCAGTTCTTC; CDR3: CASSTLVRAGNNEQFF; D: -; size: -; V: TRBV9; J: TRBJ2-1; length: 16
DNA: TGTGCCAGCAGACCACCCCGGGCAGTCTCCTACGAGCAGTACTTC; CDR3: CASRPPRAVSYEQYF; D: -; size: -; V: TRBV6-5; J: TRBJ2-7; length: 15
DNA: TGTGCCAGCAGCATCTCAGGGGCGTTTAACACTGAAGCTTTCTTT; CDR3: CASSISGAFNTEAFF; D: -; size: -; V: TRBV11-2; J: TRBJ1-1; length: 15
DNA: TGCGCCAGCTCCCGGGACAGCTATGGCTACACCTTC; CDR3: CASSRDSYGYTF; D: TRBD1; size: -; V: TRBV5-1; J: TRBJ1-2; length: 12